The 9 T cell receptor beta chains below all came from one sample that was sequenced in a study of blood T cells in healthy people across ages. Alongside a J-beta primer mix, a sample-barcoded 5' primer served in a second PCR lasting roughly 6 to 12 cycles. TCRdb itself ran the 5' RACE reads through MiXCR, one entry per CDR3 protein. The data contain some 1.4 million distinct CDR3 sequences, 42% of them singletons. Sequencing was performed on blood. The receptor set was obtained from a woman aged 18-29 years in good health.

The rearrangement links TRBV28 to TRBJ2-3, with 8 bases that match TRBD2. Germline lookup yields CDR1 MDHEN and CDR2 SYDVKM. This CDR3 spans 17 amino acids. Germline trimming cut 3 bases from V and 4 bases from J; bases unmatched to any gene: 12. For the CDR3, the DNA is TGTGCCAGCAGTTTCGACGGGAGGGCCATGTATTCAGATACGCAGTATTTT. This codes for CASSFDGRAMYSDTQYF.

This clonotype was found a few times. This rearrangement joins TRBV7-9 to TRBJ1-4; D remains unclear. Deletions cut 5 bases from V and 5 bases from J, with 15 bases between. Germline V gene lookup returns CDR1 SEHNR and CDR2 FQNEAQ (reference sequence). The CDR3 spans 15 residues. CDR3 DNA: TGTGCCAGCAGCCAAGACATCGCGGGGAATGAAAAACTGTTTTTT. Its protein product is CASSQDIAGNEKLFF. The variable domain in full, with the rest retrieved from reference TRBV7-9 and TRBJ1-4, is DTGVSQNPRHKITKRGQNVTFRCDPISEHNRLYWYRQTLGQGPEFLTYFQNEAQLEKSRLLSDRFSAERPKGSFSTLEIQRTEQGDSAMYLCASSQDIAGNEKLFFGSGTQLSVL.

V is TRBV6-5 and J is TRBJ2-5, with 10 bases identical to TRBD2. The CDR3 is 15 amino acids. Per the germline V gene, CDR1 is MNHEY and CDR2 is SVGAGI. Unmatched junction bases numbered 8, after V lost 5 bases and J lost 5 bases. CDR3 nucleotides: TGTGCCAGCAGTACCACTAGCGGGGATAGGGAGACCCAGTACTTC. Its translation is CASSTTSGDRETQYF.

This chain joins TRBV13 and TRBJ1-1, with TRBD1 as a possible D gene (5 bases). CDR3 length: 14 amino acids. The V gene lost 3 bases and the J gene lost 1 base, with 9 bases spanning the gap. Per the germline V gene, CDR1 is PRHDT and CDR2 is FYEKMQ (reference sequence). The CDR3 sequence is CASSLGRSNTEAFF. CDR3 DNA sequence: TGTGCCAGCAGCTTGGGACGGTCGAACACTGAAGCTTTCTTT.

The CDR3 bases are TGCGCCAGCAGTTGGGGTGGGGATGAGCAGTTCTTC. It yields the protein CASSWGGDEQFF. V usage is TRBV5-1 and J usage is TRBJ2-1; unclear D gene. CDR3 length equals 12 residues. Trimming shortened V by 5 bases and J by 8 bases, and 11 bases separated the two germline ends. The V gene's germline CDR1 is SGHRS and CDR2 YFSETQ. Together with reference TRBV5-1 and TRBJ2-1, the CDR3 gives the full variable domain: KAGVTQTPRYLIKTRGQQVTLSCSPISGHRSVSWYQQTPGQGLQFLFEYFSETQRNKGNFPGRFSGRQFSNSRSEMNVSTLELGDSALYLCASSWGGDEQFFGPGTRLTVL.

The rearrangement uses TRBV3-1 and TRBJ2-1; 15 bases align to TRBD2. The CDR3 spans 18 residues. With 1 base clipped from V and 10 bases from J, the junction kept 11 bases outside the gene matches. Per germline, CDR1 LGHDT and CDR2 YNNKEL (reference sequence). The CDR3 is CASSQVGLAGGPLGEQFF. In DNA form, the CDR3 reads TGTGCCAGCAGCCAAGTTGGACTAGCGGGGGGGCCCCTAGGGGAGCAGTTCTTC.

The CDR3 DNA sequence: TGTGCCAGCAGCAAATCAAACCCCCAGGGAGCGGGGGCACAAGAGACCCAGTACTTC. It translates to CASSKSNPQGAGAQETQYF. J is TRBJ2-5 and V is TRBV21-1; the table's TRBD1 call for D was not verified on the DNA. TRBV21-1 is marked as a pseudogene. CDR3 size: 19 residues.

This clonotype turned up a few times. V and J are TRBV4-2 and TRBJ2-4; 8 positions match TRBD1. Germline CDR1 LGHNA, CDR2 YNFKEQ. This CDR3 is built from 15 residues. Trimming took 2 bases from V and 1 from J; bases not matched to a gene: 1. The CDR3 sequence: CASSQQGAAKNIQYF. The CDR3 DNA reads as TGTGCCAGCAGCCAACAGGGGGCGGCCAAAAACATTCAGTACTTC.

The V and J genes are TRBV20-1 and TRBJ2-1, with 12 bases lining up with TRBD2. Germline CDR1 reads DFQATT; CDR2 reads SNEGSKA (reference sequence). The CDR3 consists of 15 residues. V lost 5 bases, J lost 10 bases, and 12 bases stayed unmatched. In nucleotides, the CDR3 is TGCAGTGCTGGGGGTGGGCTAGCGGGAGGGAACGAGCAGTTCTTC. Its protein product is CSAGGGLAGGNEQFF.